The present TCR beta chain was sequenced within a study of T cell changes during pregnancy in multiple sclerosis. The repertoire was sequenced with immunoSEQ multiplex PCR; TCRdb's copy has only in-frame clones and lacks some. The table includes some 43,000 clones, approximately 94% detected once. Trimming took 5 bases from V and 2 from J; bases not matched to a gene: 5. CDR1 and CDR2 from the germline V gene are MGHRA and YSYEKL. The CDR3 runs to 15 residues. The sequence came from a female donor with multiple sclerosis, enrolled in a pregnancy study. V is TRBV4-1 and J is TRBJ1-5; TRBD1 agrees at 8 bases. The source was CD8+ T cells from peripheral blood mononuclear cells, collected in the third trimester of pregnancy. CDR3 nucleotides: TGCGCCAGCAGCTTAGGACAGGGAGGCAATCAGCCCCAGCATTTT. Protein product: CASSLGQGGNQPQHF.